This paragraph reports one T cell receptor (beta chain). V was trimmed by 3 bases and J by 0 bases, leaving 15 bases between them. The CDR3 covers 18 residues. Per germline, CDR1 MGHDK and CDR2 SYGVNS. Urothelial carcinoma affected the patients, and it was locally advanced or metastatic. Between 1 and 8 samples per patient were obtained, pretreatment and on-treatment. TCRdb's table, derived via immunoSEQ multiplex PCR, lists solely in-frame clones and lacks some. The sample shows fewer than 50,000 clones, 70% to 90% of them seen only once. This entry comes from a study of PD-L1 blockade in urothelial cancer. Study as a whole: The patients had undergone anywhere from 0 to 3 prior chemotherapy regimens.

The clonotype originates from a man aged 55-75 years with urothelial cancer. The sequencing here drew on PBMCs, taken around atezolizumab (anti-PD-L1) treatment. This chain links TRBV25-1 with TRBJ2-6, with D possibly TRBD1 on 7 matching bases. This CDR3 reads CASSDLAGGSSGANVLTF. The CDR3 nucleotides are TGTGCCAGCAGTGACTTGGCAGGGGGGAGCTCTGGGGCCAACGTCCTGACTTTC. Full variable domain (rest looked up from reference TRBV25-1 and TRBJ2-6): EADIYQTPRYLVIGTGKKITLECSQTMGHDKMYWYQQDPGMELHLIHYSYGVNSTEKGDLSSESTVSRIRTEHFPLTLESARPSHTSQYLCASSDLAGGSSGANVLTFGAGSRLTVL.